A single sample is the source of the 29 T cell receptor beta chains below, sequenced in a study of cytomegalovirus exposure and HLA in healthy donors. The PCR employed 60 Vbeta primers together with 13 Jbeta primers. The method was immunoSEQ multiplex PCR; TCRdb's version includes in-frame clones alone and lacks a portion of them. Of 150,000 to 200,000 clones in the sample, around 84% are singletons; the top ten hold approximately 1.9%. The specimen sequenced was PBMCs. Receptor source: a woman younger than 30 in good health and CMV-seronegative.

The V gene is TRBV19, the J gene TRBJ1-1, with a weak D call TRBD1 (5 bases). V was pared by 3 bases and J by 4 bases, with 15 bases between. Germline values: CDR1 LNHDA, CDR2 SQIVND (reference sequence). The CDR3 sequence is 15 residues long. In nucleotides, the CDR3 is TGTGCCAGTAGTATCCAGGGCCATAGCGGCACTGAAGCTTTCTTT. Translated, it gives CASSIQGHSGTEAFF.

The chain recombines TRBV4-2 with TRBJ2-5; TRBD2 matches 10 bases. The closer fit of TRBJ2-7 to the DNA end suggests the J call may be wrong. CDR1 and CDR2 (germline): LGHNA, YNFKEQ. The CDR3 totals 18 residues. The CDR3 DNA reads TGTGCCAGCAGCCAAGATGGGTGGTTAGGGACTAGCGCCTACGAGCAGTACTTC. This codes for CASSQDGWLGTSAYEQYF.

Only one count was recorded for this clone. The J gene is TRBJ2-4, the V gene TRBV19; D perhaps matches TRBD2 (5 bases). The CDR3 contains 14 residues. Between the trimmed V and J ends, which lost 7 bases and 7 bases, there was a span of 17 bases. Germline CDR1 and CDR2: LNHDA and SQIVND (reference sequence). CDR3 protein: CASIGVSKSNIQYF. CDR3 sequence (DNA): TGTGCCAGTATCGGGGTGTCTAAGAGCAACATTCAGTACTTC.

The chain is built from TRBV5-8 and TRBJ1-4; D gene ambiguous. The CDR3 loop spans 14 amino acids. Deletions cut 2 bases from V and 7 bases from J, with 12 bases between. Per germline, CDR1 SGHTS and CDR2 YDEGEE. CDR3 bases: TGTGCCAGCAGCTTTGGCCGCGGCCTTGAAAAACTGTTTTTT. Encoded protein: CASSFGRGLEKLFF.

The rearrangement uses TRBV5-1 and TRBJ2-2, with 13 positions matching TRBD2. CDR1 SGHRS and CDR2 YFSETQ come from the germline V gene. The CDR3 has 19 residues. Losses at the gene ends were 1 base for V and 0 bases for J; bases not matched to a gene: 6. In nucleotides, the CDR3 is TGCGCCAGCAGCTTGCGGCGACTAGCGGGAGGAACGAACACCGGGGAGCTGTTTTTT. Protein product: CASSLRRLAGGTNTGELFF.

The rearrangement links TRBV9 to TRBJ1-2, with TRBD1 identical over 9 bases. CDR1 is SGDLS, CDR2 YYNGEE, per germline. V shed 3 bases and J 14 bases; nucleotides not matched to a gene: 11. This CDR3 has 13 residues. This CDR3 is CASSAGTGTVITF. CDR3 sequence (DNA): TGTGCCAGCAGCGCTGGGACAGGGACGGTAATAACCTTC.

CDR3: CASSPQGTEAFF. The CDR3 region has the DNA TGTGCCAGCAGTCCACAGGGCACTGAAGCTTTCTTT. This chain links TRBV6-1 with TRBJ1-1, with D possibly being TRBD1 (6 bases). The germline V gene has CDR1 MNHNS and CDR2 SASEGT. V was cut by 5 bases and J by 4 bases, with 8 bases left in between. This CDR3 spans 12 amino acids.

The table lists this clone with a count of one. As DNA, the CDR3 is TGTGCCAGCAGCTTAGAATCAGGGCCAAATGGCTACACCTTC. Residues: CASSLESGPNGYTF. V usage is TRBV7-2 and J usage is TRBJ1-2, with a possible D match to TRBD1 (5 bases). In germline, CDR1 is SGHTA, CDR2 FQGNSA. CDR3 length equals 14 residues. Trimming shortened V by 1 base and J by 6 bases, and 12 bases separated the two germline ends.

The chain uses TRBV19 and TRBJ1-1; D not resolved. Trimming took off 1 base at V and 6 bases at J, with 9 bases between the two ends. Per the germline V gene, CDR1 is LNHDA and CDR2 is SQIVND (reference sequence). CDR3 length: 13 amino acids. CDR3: CASSIGYRSEAFF. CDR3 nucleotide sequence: TGTGCCAGTAGTATAGGGTATAGATCTGAAGCTTTCTTT.

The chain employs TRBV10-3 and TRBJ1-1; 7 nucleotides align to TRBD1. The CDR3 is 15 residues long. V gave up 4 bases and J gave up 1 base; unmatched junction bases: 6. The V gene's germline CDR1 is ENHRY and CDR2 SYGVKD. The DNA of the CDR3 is TGTGCCATCAGTGCAGGGGGACAGCCGAACACTGAAGCTTTCTTT. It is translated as CAISAGGQPNTEAFF.

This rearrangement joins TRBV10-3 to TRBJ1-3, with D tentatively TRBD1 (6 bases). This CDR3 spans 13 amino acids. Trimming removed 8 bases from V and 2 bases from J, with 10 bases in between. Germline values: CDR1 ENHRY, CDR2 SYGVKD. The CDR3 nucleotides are TGTGCCATCGCGCCAGGGGCTGGAAACACCATATATTTT. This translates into CAIAPGAGNTIYF.

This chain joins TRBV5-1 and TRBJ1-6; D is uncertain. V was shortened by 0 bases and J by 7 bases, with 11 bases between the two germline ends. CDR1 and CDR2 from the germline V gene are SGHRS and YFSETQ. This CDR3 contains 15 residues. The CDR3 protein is CASSLDGVQNSPLHF. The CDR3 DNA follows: TGCGCCAGCAGCTTGGACGGGGTCCAGAATTCACCCCTCCACTTT.

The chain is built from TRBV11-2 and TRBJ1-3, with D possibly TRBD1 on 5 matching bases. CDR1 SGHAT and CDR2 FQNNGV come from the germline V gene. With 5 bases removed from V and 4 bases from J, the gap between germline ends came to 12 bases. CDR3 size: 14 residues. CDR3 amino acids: CASSPGGAGNTIYF. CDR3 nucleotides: TGTGCCAGCAGCCCCGGGGGAGCGGGAAACACCATATATTTT.

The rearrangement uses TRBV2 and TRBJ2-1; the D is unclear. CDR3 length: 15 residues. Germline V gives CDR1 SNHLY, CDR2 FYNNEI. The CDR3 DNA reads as TGTGCTGCCCTAAGCCCGTCGAGCTCCTACAATGAGCAGTTCTTC. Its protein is CAALSPSSSYNEQFF. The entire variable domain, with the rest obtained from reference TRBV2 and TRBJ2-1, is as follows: EPEVTQTPSHQVTQMGQEVILRCVPISNHLYFYWYRQILGQKVEFLVSFYNNEISEKSEIFDDQFSVERPDGSNFTLKIRSTKLEDSAMYFCAALSPSSSYNEQFFGPGTRLTVL.

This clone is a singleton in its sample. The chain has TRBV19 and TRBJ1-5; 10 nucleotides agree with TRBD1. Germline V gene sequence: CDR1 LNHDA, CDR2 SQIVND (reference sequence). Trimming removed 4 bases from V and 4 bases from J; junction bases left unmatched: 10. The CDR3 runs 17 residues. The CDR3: CASSKWDRGIKNQPQHF. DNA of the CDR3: TGTGCCAGTAGTAAGTGGGACAGGGGAATTAAGAATCAGCCCCAGCATTTT.

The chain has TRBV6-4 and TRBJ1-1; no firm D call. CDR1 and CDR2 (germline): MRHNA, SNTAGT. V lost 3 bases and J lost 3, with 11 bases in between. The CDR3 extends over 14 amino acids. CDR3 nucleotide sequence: TGTGCCAGCAGTGAGCGGGCCGGGGACACTGAAGCTTTCTTT. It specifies CASSERAGDTEAFF.

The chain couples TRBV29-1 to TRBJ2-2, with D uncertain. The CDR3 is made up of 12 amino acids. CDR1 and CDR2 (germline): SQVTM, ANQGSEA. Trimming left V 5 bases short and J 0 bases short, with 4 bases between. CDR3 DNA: TGCAGCGTTCACACGAACACCGGGGAGCTGTTTTTT. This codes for CSVHTNTGELFF.

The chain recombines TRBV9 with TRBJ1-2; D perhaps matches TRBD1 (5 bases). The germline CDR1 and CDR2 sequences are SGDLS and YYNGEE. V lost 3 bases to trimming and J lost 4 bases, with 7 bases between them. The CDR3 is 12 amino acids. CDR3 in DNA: TGTGCCAGCAGCGCCGACAGCTATGGCTACACCTTC. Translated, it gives CASSADSYGYTF.

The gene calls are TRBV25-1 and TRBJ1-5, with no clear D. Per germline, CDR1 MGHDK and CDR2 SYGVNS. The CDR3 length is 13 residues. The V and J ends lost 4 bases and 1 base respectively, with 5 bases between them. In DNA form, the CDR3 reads TGTGCCAGCAGTGGAGCCAGCAATCAGCCCCAGCATTTT. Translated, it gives CASSGASNQPQHF.

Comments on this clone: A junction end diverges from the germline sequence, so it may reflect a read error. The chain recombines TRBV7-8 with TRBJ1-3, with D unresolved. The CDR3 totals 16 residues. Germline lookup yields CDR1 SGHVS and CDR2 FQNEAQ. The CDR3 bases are TGTGCCAGCAGCTTAGCGTACAACGGGGTGGGAAACCCCATATATTTT. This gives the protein CASSLAYNGVGNPIYF.

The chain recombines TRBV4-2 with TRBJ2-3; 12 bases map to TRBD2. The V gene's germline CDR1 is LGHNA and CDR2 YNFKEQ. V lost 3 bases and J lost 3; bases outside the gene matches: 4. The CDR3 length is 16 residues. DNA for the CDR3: TGTGCCAGCAGCCAGACTCTAGCGGGAGGGACAGATACGCAGTATTTT. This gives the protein CASSQTLAGGTDTQYF.

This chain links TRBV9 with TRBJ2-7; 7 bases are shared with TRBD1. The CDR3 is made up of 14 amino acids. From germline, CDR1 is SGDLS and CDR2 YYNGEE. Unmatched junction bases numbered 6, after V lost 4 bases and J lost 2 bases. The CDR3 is CASSPSGQTYEQYF. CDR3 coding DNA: TGTGCCAGCAGCCCCTCGGGACAGACCTACGAGCAGTACTTC.

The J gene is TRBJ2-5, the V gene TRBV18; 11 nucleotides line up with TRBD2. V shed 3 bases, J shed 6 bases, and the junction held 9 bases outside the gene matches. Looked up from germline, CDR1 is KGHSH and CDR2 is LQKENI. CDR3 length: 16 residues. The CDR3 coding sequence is TGTGCCAGCTCACCGGACATAGCGGGGGGGCCGAAGACCCAGTACTTC. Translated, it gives CASSPDIAGGPKTQYF.

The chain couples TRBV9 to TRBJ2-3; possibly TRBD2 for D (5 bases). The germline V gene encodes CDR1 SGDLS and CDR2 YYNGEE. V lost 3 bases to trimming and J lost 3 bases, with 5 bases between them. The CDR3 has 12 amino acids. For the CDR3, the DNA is TGTGCCAGCAGCGGGAGGACAGATACGCAGTATTTT. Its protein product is CASSGRTDTQYF.

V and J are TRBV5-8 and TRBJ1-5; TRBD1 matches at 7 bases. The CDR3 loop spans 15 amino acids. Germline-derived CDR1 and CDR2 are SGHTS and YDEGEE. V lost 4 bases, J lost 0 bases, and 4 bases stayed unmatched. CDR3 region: CASSVGTASNQPQHF. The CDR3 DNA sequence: TGTGCCAGCAGCGTCGGGACAGCTAGCAATCAGCCCCAGCATTTT.

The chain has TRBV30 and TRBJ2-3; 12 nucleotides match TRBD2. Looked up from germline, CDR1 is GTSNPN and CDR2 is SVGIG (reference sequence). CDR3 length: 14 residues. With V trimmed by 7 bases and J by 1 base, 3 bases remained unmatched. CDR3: CASSGGAGTDTQYF. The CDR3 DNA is TGTGCCTCTAGCGGGGGGGCGGGCACAGATACGCAGTATTTT.

The CDR3 region is CASSFRDRSYNEQFF. Written as DNA, the CDR3 is TGTGCCAGCAGCTTCCGGGACAGGTCCTACAATGAGCAGTTCTTC. The chain links TRBV13 to TRBJ2-1; TRBD1 matches 8 bases. Germline lookup yields CDR1 PRHDT and CDR2 FYEKMQ (reference sequence). The CDR3 loop spans 15 amino acids. V gave up 3 bases and J gave up 1 base; unmatched junction bases: 2.

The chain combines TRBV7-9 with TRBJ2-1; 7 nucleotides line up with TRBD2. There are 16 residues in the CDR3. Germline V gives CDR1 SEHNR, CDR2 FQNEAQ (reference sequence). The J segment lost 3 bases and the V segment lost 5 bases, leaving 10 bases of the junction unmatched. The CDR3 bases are TGTGCCAGCAGCCCCCCGGGGGGTATTTTCTACAATGAGCAGTTCTTC. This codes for CASSPPGGIFYNEQFF.

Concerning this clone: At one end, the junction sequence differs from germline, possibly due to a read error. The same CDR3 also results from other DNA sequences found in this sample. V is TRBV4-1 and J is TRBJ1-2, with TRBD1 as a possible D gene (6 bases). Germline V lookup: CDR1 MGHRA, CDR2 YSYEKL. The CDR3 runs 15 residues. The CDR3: CASSQDLWGRDGYTF. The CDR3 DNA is TGCGCCAGTAGCCAAGATCTATGGGGGCGCGATGGCTACACCTTC.